A single sample gave rise to the 9 T cell receptor beta chains below, sequenced in a study of shared clonotypes between healthy human individuals (dated by TCRdb to the early 2020s). Libraries were built with the immunoSEQ multiplex PCR assay. The table comes from immuneACCESS by way of TCRdb, which keeps in-frame sequences with V and J called. Part of the clones is missing from these tables; in studies checked, under half for an unresolved V gene and the rest for unknown reasons. The sample records 450,000 to 500,000 clones, more than 75% of which are singletons. Jointly, the top ten make up 9.5% to 15% of the sample. Sequencing input: PBMCs. All receptors come from a woman between 40 and 50 years old in good health. Some clones in this sample may be carry-over from other donors' samples.

This chain connects TRBV5-6 to TRBJ2-2; 9 bases map to TRBD1. V trimming: 3 bases; J trimming: 7 bases; junction bases outside the gene matches: 10. CDR1 and CDR2 from the germline V gene are SGHDT and YYEEEE. The CDR3 contains 16 residues. CDR3 residues: CASSWSGTGSGGELFF. CDR3 DNA: TGTGCCAGCAGCTGGTCCGGGACAGGGTCCGGCGGGGAGCTGTTTTTT.

V gene TRBV30 combines with J gene TRBJ1-1; D ambiguous. The germline CDR1 and CDR2 sequences are GTSNPN and SVGIG (reference sequence). This CDR3 region has 11 residues. Trimming pared 2 bases from V and 8 bases from J, leaving 9 bases between. The CDR3 spells CAWSSTAEAFF. The DNA of the CDR3 is TGTGCCTGGAGTAGTACAGCCGAAGCTTTCTTT.

The chain joins TRBV5-4 to TRBJ1-2; 9 nucleotides match TRBD1. V was clipped by 1 base and J by 6 bases; unmatched bases: 7. The CDR3 loop spans 15 amino acids. Germline V gene sequence: CDR1 SGHNT, CDR2 YYREEE (reference sequence). CDR3 in DNA: TGTGCCAGCAGCTTGTCAGGACAGGGGTACGATGGCTACACCTTC. Residues: CASSLSGQGYDGYTF.

Only a few counts were recorded for this clone. This chain uses TRBV29-1 with TRBJ1-2; no reliable D call. Germline loops: CDR1 SQVTM, CDR2 ANQGSEA. Trimming shortened V by 4 bases and J by 1 base, and 13 bases separated the two germline ends. The CDR3 is 14 amino acids. CDR3 residues: CSVVQLTGNYGYTF. CDR3 in DNA: TGCAGCGTTGTACAGCTCACTGGTAACTATGGCTACACCTTC.

This sequence joins TRBV7-9 and TRBJ2-1; D is unclear. Germline assignment: CDR1 SEHNR and CDR2 FQNEAQ (reference sequence). Trimming cost V 0 bases and J 0 bases, with 9 bases left between them. The CDR3 extends over 16 amino acids. The CDR3 region has the DNA TGTGCCAGCAGCTTAGCGGCACAGTACTCCTACAATGAGCAGTTCTTC. This encodes CASSLAAQYSYNEQFF. Filled out from reference TRBV7-9 and TRBJ2-1, the complete variable domain reads DTGVSQNPRHKITKRGQNVTFRCDPISEHNRLYWYRQTLGQGPEFLTYFQNEAQLEKSRLLSDRFSAERPKGSFSTLEIQRTEQGDSAMYLCASSLAAQYSYNEQFFGPGTRLTVL.

This chain uses TRBV11-2 with TRBJ1-5; TRBD1 is a possible D gene (6 bases). Per germline, CDR1 SGHAT and CDR2 FQNNGV. V shed 0 bases and J shed 5 bases, with 8 bases lying between them. This CDR3 is 14 amino acids long. CDR3 loop: CASSLDRGYQPQHF. Written as DNA, the CDR3 is TGTGCCAGCAGCTTAGACAGGGGCTATCAGCCCCAGCATTTT.

CDR3 nucleotide sequence: TGTGCCAGCAGCCCTACAGGGGGCGCAGGGACCAAAAACATTCAGTACTTC. Translation: CASSPTGGAGTKNIQYF. The chain couples TRBV7-2 to TRBJ2-4, with 9 bases that match TRBD1. CDR1 and CDR2 from the germline V gene are SGHTA and FQGNSA. The V segment lost 5 bases and the J segment 2 bases; nucleotides outside the gene matches: 10. The CDR3 runs to 17 residues.

The chain links TRBV19 to TRBJ2-7; 9 nucleotides match TRBD1. CDR1 and CDR2 (germline): LNHDA, SQIVND (reference sequence). The trim removed 6 bases at V and 3 bases at J, leaving 9 bases unmatched. The CDR3 has 15 residues. The CDR3 DNA reads as TGTGCCAGTAGCCAGAAAGTGGGACAGGGCTACGAGCAGTACTTC. Translated: CASSQKVGQGYEQYF.

This clone appeared a single time. The chain employs TRBV5-1 and TRBJ1-1; D gene unclear. The CDR3 spans 13 residues. The V and J ends lost 1 base and 1 base respectively, with 5 bases between them. Germline CDR1 is SGHRS and CDR2 is YFSETQ. CDR3 in amino acids: CASSLFENTEAFF. As DNA, the CDR3 is TGCGCCAGCAGCTTGTTTGAGAACACTGAAGCTTTCTTT.